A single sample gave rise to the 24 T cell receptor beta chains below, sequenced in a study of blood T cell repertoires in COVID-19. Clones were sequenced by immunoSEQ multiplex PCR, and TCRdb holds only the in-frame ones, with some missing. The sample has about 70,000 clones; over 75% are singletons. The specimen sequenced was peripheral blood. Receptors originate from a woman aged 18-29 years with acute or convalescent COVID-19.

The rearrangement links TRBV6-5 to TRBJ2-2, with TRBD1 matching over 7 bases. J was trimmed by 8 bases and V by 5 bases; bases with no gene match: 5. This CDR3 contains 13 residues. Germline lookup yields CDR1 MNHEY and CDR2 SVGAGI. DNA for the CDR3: TGTGCCAGCAGTCCGACAGGGTCAGGGGAGCTGTTTTTT. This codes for CASSPTGSGELFF.

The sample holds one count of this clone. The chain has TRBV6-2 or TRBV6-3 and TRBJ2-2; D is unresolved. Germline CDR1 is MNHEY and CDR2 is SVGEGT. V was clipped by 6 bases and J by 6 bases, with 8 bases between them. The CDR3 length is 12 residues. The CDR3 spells CASSHNSGELFF. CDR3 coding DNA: TGTGCCAGCAGCCATAATTCCGGGGAGCTGTTTTTT.

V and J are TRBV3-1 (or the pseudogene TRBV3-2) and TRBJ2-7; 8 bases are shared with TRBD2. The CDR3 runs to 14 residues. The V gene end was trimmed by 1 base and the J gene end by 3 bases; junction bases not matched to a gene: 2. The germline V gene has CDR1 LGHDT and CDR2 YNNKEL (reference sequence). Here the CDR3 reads CASSQGLAGYEQYF. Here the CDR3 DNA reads TGTGCCAGCAGCCAAGGCCTAGCGGGCTACGAGCAGTACTTC.

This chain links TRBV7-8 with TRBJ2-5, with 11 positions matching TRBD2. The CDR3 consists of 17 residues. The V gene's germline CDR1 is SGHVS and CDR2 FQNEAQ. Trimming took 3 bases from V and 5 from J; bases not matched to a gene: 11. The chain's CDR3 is CASSFASGGTHGETQYF. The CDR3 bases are TGTGCCAGCAGCTTTGCTAGCGGGGGGACTCATGGGGAGACCCAGTACTTC.

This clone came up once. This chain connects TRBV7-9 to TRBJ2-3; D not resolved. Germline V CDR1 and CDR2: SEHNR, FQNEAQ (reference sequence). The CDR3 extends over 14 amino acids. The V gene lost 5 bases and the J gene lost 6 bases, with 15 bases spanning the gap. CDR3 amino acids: CASSQSLTADTQYF. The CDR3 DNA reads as TGTGCCAGCAGCCAGTCTCTAACAGCTGATACGCAGTATTTT.

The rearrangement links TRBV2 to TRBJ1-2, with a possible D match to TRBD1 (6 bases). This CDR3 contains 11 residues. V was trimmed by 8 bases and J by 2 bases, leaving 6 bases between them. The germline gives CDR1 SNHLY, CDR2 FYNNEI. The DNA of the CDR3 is TGTGCCAGCGGACAGAACTATGGCTACACCTTC. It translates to CASGQNYGYTF.

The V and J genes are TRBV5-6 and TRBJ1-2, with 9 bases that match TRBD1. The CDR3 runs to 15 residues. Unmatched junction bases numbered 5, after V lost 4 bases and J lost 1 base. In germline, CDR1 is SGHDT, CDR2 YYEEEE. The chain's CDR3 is CASSETGGNNYGYTF. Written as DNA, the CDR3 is TGTGCCAGCAGCGAGACAGGGGGAAATAACTATGGCTACACCTTC.

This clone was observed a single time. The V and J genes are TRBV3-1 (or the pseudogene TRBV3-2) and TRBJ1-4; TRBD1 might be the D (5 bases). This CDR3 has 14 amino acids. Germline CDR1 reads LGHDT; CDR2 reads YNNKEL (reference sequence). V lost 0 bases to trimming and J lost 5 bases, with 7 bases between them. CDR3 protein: CASSQDWGNEKLFF. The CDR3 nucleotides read TGTGCCAGCAGCCAAGATTGGGGCAATGAAAAACTGTTTTTT.

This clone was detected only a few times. The CDR3 nucleotides read TGTGCCAGCGGGGGGGTCAAAAACTATGGCTACACCTTC. Amino acids: CASGGVKNYGYTF. The rearrangement links TRBV6-5 to TRBJ1-2, with a tentative D call TRBD1 (5 bases). CDR1 MNHEY and CDR2 SVGAGI come from the germline V gene. Between the trimmed V and J ends, which lost 8 bases and 2 bases, there was a span of 12 bases. The CDR3 loop spans 13 amino acids.

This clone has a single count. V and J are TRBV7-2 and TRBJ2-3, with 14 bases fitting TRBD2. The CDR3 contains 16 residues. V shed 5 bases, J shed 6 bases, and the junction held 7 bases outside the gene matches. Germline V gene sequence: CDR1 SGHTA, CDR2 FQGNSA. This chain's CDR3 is CASSQGLAGVADTQYF. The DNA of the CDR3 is TGTGCCAGCAGCCAGGGACTAGCGGGAGTTGCTGATACGCAGTATTTT.

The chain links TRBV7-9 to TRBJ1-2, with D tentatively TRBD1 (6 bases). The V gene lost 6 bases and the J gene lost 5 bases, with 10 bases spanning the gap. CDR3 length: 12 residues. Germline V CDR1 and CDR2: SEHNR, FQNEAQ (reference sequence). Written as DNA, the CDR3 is TGTGCCAGCAGTTATACAGGGTATGGCTACACCTTC. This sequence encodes CASSYTGYGYTF.

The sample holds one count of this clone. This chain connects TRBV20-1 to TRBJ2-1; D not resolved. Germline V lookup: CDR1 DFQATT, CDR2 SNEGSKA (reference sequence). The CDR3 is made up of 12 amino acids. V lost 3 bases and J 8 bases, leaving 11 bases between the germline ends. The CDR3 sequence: CSASRLVDEQFF. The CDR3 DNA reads TGCAGTGCTAGTAGGCTAGTCGATGAGCAGTTCTTC.

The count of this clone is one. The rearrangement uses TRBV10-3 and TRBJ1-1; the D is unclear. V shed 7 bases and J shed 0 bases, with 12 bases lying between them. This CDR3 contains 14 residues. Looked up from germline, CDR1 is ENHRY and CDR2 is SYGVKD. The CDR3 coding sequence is TGTGCCATCAAGAGGGCGGGGATGAACACTGAAGCTTTCTTT. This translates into CAIKRAGMNTEAFF.

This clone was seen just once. The CDR3 reads CASSYSETGTEAFF. As DNA, the CDR3 is TGTGCCAGCAGTTACTCCGAGACAGGGACTGAAGCTTTCTTT. The chain links TRBV6-5 to TRBJ1-1; 7 nucleotides match TRBD1. The CDR3 covers 14 residues. With V trimmed by 0 bases and J by 5 bases, 3 bases remained unmatched. Germline CDR1 reads MNHEY; CDR2 reads SVGAGI.

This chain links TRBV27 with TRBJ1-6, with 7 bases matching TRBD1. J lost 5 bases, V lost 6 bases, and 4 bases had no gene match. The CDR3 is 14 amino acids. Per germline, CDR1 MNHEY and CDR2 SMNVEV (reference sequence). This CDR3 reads CASRLGTDNSPLHF. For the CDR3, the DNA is TGTGCCAGCAGACTCGGGACAGATAATTCACCCCTCCACTTT.

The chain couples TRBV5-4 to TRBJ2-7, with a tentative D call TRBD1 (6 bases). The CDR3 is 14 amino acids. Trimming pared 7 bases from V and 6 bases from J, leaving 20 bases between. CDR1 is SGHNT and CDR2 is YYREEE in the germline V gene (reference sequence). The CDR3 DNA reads TGTGCCAGCCGAATACAGGGAGATGTTGGCGAGCAGTACTTC. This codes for CASRIQGDVGEQYF.

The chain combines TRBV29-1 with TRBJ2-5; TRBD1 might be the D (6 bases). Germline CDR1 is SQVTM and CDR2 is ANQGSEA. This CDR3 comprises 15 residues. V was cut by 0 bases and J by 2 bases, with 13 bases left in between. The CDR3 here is CSVEDQTGSQETQYF. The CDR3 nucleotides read TGCAGCGTTGAAGATCAAACAGGGAGTCAAGAGACCCAGTACTTC. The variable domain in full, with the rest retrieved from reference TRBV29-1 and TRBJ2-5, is SAVISQKPSRDICQRGTSLTIQCQVDSQVTMMFWYRQQPGQSLTLIATANQGSEATYESGFVIDKFPISRPNLTFSTLTVSNMSPEDSSIYLCSVEDQTGSQETQYFGPGTRLLVL.

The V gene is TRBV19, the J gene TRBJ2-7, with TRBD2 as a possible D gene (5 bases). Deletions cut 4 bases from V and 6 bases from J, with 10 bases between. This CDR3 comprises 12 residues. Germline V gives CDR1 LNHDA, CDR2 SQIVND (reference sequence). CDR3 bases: TGTGCCAGTAGTAGCGGCCGGGGCGAGCAGTACTTC. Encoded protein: CASSSGRGEQYF.

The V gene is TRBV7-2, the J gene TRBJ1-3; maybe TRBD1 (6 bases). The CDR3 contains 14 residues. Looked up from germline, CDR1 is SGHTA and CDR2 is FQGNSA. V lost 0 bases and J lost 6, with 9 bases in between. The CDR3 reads CASSLAPGANTIYF. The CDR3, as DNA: TGTGCCAGCAGCTTAGCCCCAGGGGCAAACACCATATATTTT.

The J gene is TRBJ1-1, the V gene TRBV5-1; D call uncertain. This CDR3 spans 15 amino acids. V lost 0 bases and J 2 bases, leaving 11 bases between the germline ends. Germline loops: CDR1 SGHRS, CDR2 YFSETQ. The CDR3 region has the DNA TGCGCCAGCAGCTTGGGAGGCAGCTTCAACACTGAAGCTTTCTTT. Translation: CASSLGGSFNTEAFF.

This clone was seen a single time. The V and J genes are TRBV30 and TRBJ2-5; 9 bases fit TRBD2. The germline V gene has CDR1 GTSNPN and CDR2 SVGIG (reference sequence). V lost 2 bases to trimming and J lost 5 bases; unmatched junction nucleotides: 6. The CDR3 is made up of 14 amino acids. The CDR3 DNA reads TGTGCCTGGAGTCTCGCGGGGGGGCTTGAGACCCAGTACTTC. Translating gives CAWSLAGGLETQYF.

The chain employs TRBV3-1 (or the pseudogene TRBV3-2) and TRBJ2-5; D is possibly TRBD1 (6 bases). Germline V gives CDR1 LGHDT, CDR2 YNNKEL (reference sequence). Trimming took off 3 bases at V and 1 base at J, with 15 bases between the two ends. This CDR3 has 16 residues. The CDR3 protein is CASSQLGRGPQETQYF. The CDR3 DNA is TGTGCCAGCAGCCAGCTGGGCAGGGGACCCCAAGAGACCCAGTACTTC.

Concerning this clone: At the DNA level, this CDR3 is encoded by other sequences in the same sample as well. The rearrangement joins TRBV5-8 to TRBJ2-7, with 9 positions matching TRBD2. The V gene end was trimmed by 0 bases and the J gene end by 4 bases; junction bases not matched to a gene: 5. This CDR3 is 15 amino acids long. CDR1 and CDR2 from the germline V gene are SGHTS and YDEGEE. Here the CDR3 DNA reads TGTGCCAGCAGCTTGGACTCTGGACTAGCGTACGAGCAGTACTTC. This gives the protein CASSLDSGLAYEQYF.

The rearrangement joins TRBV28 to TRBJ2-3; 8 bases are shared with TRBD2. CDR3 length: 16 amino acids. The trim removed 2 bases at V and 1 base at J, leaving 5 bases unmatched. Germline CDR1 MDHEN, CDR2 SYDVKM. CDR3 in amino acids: CASSLRVGGGTDTQYF. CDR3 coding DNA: TGTGCCAGCAGTTTAAGGGTCGGGGGGGGCACAGATACGCAGTATTTT.